This T cell receptor beta chain derives from a study of blood T cell repertoires in COVID-19. Background on the study: From the United States, Italy and Spain came samples of acute and convalescent COVID-19. Nucleic acid was either cDNA or gDNA, and it came from T cells, B-cell-depleted T cells, or PBMCs.

V trimming: 0 bases; J trimming: 7 bases; junction bases outside the gene matches: 5. Germline V gene lookup returns CDR1 SGHRS and CDR2 YFSETQ. The CDR3 totals 15 residues. Original analysis: Nucleated cell number was recorded as an estimate derived from reference gene primer amplification. Sequencing used immunoSEQ multiplex PCR; TCRdb keeps in-frame clones, though not all of them. V and J calls and clone size are as listed in that table; D and trimming were resolved from the DNA. The sample carries approximately 200,000 clones, approximately 88% recorded once. The sequenced sample consisted of peripheral blood. The receptor comes from a woman aged 30 to 39 with acute or convalescent COVID-19. V and J are TRBV5-1 and TRBJ2-1; 9 positions match TRBD2. CDR3 sequence: CASSLALAGENEQFF. CDR3 nucleotide sequence: TGCGCCAGCAGCTTGGCCTTAGCGGGAGAGAATGAGCAGTTCTTC.